Below are 23 T cell receptor beta chains sequenced from a single sample in a study of blood T cell repertoires in COVID-19. This table comes from immunoSEQ multiplex PCR, and its TCRdb copy is limited to in-frame clones, with some not included. The sample has 250,000 to 350,000 clones, 92% seen once. Sequenced input: PBMCs or T cells enriched from blood (not recorded which). These TCRs come from a young woman who had recovered from COVID-19.

The gene calls are TRBV6-5 and TRBJ2-7, with TRBD2 identical over 8 bases. Germline trimming cut 7 bases from V and 5 bases from J; bases unmatched to any gene: 10. The germline CDR1 and CDR2 sequences are MNHEY and SVGAGI. The length of the CDR3 is 14 residues. The CDR3 DNA sequence: TGTGCCAGCAACAGACGGGAGGGCCGCAACGAGCAGTACTTC. Translation gives CASNRREGRNEQYF.

The chain has TRBV4-3 and TRBJ2-7, with D possibly being TRBD2 (5 bases). CDR1 is LGHNA and CDR2 is YSLEER in the germline V gene. Trimming left V 3 bases short and J 5 bases short, with 11 bases between. CDR3 size: 13 residues. CDR3 in DNA: TGCGCCAGCAGCCAGCAGGCGGGCCACGAGCAGTACTTC. It translates to CASSQQAGHEQYF.

The chain joins TRBV7-2 to TRBJ2-1, with TRBD1 matching 7 bases. Germline CDR1 and CDR2: SGHTA and FQGNSA. The CDR3 is 14 amino acids. The junction had 4 bases not matched to a gene; V was cut back by 2 bases and J by 6 bases. The CDR3 loop reads CASSLRRTGNEQFF. DNA for the CDR3: TGTGCCAGCAGCTTAAGGAGGACAGGCAATGAGCAGTTCTTC.

The V gene is TRBV5-1, the J gene TRBJ2-3; no firm D call. V gave up 0 bases and J gave up 1 base, with 6 bases separating them. The germline V gene has CDR1 SGHRS and CDR2 YFSETQ. This CDR3 has 14 residues. The CDR3: CASSLVAGTDTQYF. As DNA, the CDR3 is TGCGCCAGCAGCTTGGTAGCTGGCACAGATACGCAGTATTTT.

V is TRBV27 and J is TRBJ2-1, with TRBD2 as a possible D gene (7 bases). V was clipped by 7 bases and J by 3 bases, with 10 bases between them. The V gene's germline CDR1 is MNHEY and CDR2 SMNVEV (reference sequence). This CDR3 has 13 amino acids. CDR3 sequence (DNA): TGTGCCAGCACGGGGGGCAACTACAATGAGCAGTTCTTC. Translating gives CASTGGNYNEQFF.

The chain links TRBV11-3 to TRBJ2-1; tentative D call: TRBD2 (5 bases). V was shortened by 5 bases and J by 5 bases, with 10 bases between the two germline ends. The germline V gene has CDR1 SGHNT and CDR2 YENEEA. The CDR3 covers 13 residues. The CDR3 sequence is CASSRGANNEQFF. The CDR3, as DNA: TGTGCCAGCAGCCGGGGAGCCAACAATGAGCAGTTCTTC.

Turning to this clone: Other DNA sequences in the sample encode the same CDR3. The chain employs TRBV7-2 and TRBJ2-6; no definite D call. The CDR3 length is 15 residues. V was cut by 1 base and J by 0 bases, with 4 bases left in between. CDR1 is SGHTA and CDR2 is FQGNSA in the germline V gene. CDR3: CASSLDSSGANVLTF. CDR3 nucleotide sequence: TGTGCCAGCAGCTTAGACAGCTCTGGGGCCAACGTCCTGACTTTC.

The chain couples TRBV6-2 or TRBV6-3 to TRBJ1-1; D remains unclear. From germline, CDR1 is MNHEY and CDR2 SVGEGT. This CDR3 is 14 amino acids long. The V end lost 3 bases, the J end lost 3 bases, and 11 bases lay between the germline ends. The CDR3 reads CASSYRPPYTEAFF. CDR3 nucleotide sequence: TGTGCCAGCAGTTATCGTCCCCCGTACACTGAAGCTTTCTTT.

This rearrangement joins TRBV6-5 to TRBJ1-1; D is perhaps TRBD1 (5 bases). Germline loops: CDR1 MNHEY, CDR2 SVGAGI. The CDR3 extends over 12 amino acids. The germline V and J ends were trimmed by 6 bases and 7 bases, with 12 bases remaining between them. The CDR3 region has the DNA TGTGCCAGCAGCGGACACCTACATGAAGCTTTCTTT. Translation gives CASSGHLHEAFF.

The chain uses TRBV10-3 and TRBJ2-2, with D perhaps TRBD1 (6 bases). This CDR3 has 12 residues. V gave up 6 bases and J gave up 5 bases, with 7 bases separating them. Looked up from germline, CDR1 is ENHRY and CDR2 is SYGVKD. The CDR3 DNA reads as TGTGCCATCAGGCAGGGGACCGGGGAGCTGTTTTTT. It encodes CAIRQGTGELFF.

V and J are TRBV7-9 and TRBJ2-7; 7 bases line up with TRBD2. V lost 1 base and J lost 9; bases outside the gene matches: 6. Germline assignment: CDR1 SEHNR and CDR2 FQNEAQ (reference sequence). The CDR3 runs 13 residues. The CDR3 protein is CASSLDTGEGQYF. The CDR3 DNA sequence: TGTGCCAGCAGCTTAGACACTGGGGAGGGGCAGTACTTC.

V is TRBV27 and J is TRBJ1-5; 11 bases line up with TRBD1. There are 18 residues in the CDR3. Per the germline V gene, CDR1 is MNHEY and CDR2 is SMNVEV (reference sequence). V was clipped by 3 bases and J by 2 bases; unmatched bases: 9. CDR3 nucleotides: TGTGCCAGCAGTTTGTTGCCCCCGGGACAGGGGGGCAATCAGCCCCAGCATTTT. It specifies CASSLLPPGQGGNQPQHF.

The chain uses TRBV11-1 and TRBJ2-3, with TRBD2 as a possible D gene (5 bases). Trimming removed 5 bases from V and 5 bases from J, with 20 bases in between. Germline loops: CDR1 SGHAT, CDR2 FQDESV (reference sequence). The length of the CDR3 is 16 residues. The CDR3 nucleotides read TGTGCCAGCAGCCTACCCGCCGCGGGTTCTGTAGATACGCAGTATTTT. It codes for CASSLPAAGSVDTQYF.

The chain is built from TRBV19 and TRBJ2-1, with 7 nucleotides matching TRBD1. The CDR3 is 16 amino acids. Germline CDR1 is LNHDA and CDR2 is SQIVND (reference sequence). Trimming took 2 bases from V and 4 from J; bases not matched to a gene: 8. The CDR3 region is CASSIRTGSSYNEQFF. The CDR3 DNA follows: TGTGCCAGTAGTATACGGACAGGATCAAGTTACAATGAGCAGTTCTTC.

This clone was detected only once. The V and J genes are TRBV28 and TRBJ1-1; a weak D match, TRBD1 (5 bases). V was pared by 3 bases and J by 11 bases, with 13 bases between. This CDR3 comprises 12 residues. Per the germline V gene, CDR1 is MDHEN and CDR2 is SYDVKM. CDR3 region: CASSFLRDLAFF. The DNA for the CDR3 is TGTGCCAGCAGTTTTTTGAGGGACTTGGCTTTCTTT.

This clone was recorded once. The V gene is TRBV28, the J gene TRBJ1-2, with 8 bases identical to TRBD1. The CDR3 is 15 amino acids. The ends lost 5 bases at V and 0 bases at J; junction bases unmatched: 5. The germline gives CDR1 MDHEN, CDR2 SYDVKM. CDR3 coding DNA: TGTGCCAGCAGTCGTGACAGGGGTTCTAACTATGGCTACACCTTC. Translation gives CASSRDRGSNYGYTF.

The chain carries TRBV7-3 and TRBJ2-3, with D unclear. Trimming took 3 bases from V and 6 from J, leaving 19 bases between them. The CDR3 length is 16 residues. CDR1 is SGHTA, CDR2 FQGTGA, per germline. This CDR3 reads CASSLSGGGASDTQYF. CDR3 in DNA: TGTGCCAGCAGCTTGAGTGGTGGCGGAGCCAGCGATACGCAGTATTTT.

The V gene is TRBV4-3, the J gene TRBJ2-7, with TRBD2 as a possible D gene (5 bases). Germline V gene sequence: CDR1 LGHNA, CDR2 YSLEER. The CDR3 contains 14 residues. The V end lost 0 bases, the J end lost 0 bases, and 6 bases lay between the germline ends. CDR3 DNA: TGCGCCAGCAGCCAAGATCGGGGCTCCTACGAGCAGTACTTC. Its translation: CASSQDRGSYEQYF.

CDR3 DNA: TGTGCCAGCAGTTTCAGGGCATCGAATCAGCCCCAGCATTTT. It translates to CASSFRASNQPQHF. This rearrangement joins TRBV28 to TRBJ1-5; D is perhaps TRBD1 (5 bases). Germline V CDR1 and CDR2: MDHEN, SYDVKM. Trimming took 3 bases from V and 4 from J, leaving 10 bases between them. The CDR3 covers 14 residues.

V gene TRBV10-3 combines with J gene TRBJ2-3; D not resolved. Trimming removed 6 bases from V and 5 bases from J, with 18 bases in between. Per the germline V gene, CDR1 is ENHRY and CDR2 is SYGVKD. The CDR3 length is 15 residues. The CDR3 DNA sequence: TGTGCCATCAGAGAAACCCGAGACAAAGTAGATACGCAGTATTTT. It specifies CAIRETRDKVDTQYF.

This CDR3 reads CASSRQVYSNQPQHF. The CDR3 region has the DNA TGTGCCAGCAGTCGACAGGTCTATAGCAATCAGCCCCAGCATTTT. The chain employs TRBV2 and TRBJ1-5; D is perhaps TRBD1 (6 bases). CDR3 length: 15 residues. Trimming stripped 5 bases from V and 0 bases from J, with 11 bases between. CDR1 is SNHLY and CDR2 is FYNNEI in the germline V gene.

This chain joins TRBV9 and TRBJ1-3; TRBD1 aligns across 8 bases. Germline values: CDR1 SGDLS, CDR2 YYNGEE. CDR3 length: 16 residues. The junction had 5 bases not matched to a gene; V was cut back by 1 base and J by 2 bases. Written as DNA, the CDR3 is TGTGCCAGCAGCGTAACCGGACAGGGCGCTGGAAACACCATATATTTT. It is translated as CASSVTGQGAGNTIYF.

This sequence joins TRBV3-1 (or the pseudogene TRBV3-2) and TRBJ1-6; no clear D. The V end lost 2 bases, the J end lost 4 bases, and 6 bases lay between the germline ends. Germline V gene sequence: CDR1 LGHDT, CDR2 YNNKEL (reference sequence). The length of the CDR3 is 14 residues. CDR3 residues: CASSQREYNSPLHF. In DNA, the CDR3 is TGTGCCAGCAGCCAACGGGAATATAATTCACCCCTCCACTTT.